The TCR beta chain under discussion was sequenced for a study of shared clonotypes between healthy human individuals. Whole-study context: Three CD4 naive, three CD4 memory, two CD8 naive and one CD8 memory plate were used per donor. Overall study results and limits: Non-shared clonotypes had lower generation probabilities than those shared by all four donors.

Here immunoSEQ multiplex PCR was the method, and the copy in TCRdb shows in-frame clones only, minus some. The sample lists roughly 760,000 clones, roughly 70% occurring once. Germline-derived CDR1 and CDR2 are ENHRY and SYGVKD. CDR3 size: 13 residues. The V and J ends lost 8 bases and 1 base respectively, with 10 bases between them. About this clone itself: Antigen: not known.

The chain joins TRBV10-3 to TRBJ2-3, with D tentatively TRBD1 or TRBD2 (5 bases each). The sequenced sample consisted of memory CD4+ T cells sorted from blood. The subset: CD45RA-negative fraction. The receptor was isolated from a woman aged 30 to 39 in good health. CDR3 loop: CAIAWDGTDTQYF. CDR3 sequence (DNA): TGTGCCATCGCATGGGACGGCACAGATACGCAGTATTTT.